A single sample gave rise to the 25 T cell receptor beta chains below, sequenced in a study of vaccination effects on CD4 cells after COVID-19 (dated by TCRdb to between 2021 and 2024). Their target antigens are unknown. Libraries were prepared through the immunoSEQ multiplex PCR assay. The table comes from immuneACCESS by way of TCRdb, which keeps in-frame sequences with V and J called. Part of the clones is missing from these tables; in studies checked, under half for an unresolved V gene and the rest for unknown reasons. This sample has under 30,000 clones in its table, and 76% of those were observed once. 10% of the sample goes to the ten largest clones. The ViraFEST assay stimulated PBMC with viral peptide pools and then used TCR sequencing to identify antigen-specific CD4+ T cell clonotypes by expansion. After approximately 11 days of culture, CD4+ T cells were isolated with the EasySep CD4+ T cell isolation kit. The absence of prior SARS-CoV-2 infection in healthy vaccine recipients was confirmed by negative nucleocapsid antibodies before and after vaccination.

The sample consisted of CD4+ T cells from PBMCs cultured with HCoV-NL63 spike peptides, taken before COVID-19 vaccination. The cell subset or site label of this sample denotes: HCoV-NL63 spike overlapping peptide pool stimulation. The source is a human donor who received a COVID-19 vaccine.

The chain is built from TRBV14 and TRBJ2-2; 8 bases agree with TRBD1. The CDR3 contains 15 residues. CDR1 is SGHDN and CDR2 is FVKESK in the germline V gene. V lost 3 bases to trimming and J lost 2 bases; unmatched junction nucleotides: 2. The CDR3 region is CASSQTGVNTGELFF. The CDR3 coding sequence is TGTGCCAGCAGCCAGACAGGGGTCAACACCGGGGAGCTGTTTTTT. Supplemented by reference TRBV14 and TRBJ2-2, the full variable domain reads EAGVTQFPSHSVIEKGQTVTLRCDPISGHDNLYWYRRVMGKEIKFLLHFVKESKQDESGMPNNRFLAERTGGTYSTLKVQPAELEDSGVYFCASSQTGVNTGELFFGEGSRLTVL.

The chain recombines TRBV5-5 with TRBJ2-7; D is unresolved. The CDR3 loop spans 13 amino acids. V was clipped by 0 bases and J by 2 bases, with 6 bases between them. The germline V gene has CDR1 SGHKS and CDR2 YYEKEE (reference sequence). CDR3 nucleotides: TGTGCCAGCAGCTTGGCCGCACCCTACGAGCAGTACTTC. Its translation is CASSLAAPYEQYF.

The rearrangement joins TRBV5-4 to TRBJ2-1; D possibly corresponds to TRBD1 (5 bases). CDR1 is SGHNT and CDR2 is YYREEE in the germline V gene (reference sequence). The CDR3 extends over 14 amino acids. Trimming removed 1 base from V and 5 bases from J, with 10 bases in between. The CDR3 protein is CASSLLGRDNEQFF. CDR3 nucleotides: TGTGCCAGCAGCTTGTTAGGCAGGGACAATGAGCAGTTCTTC.

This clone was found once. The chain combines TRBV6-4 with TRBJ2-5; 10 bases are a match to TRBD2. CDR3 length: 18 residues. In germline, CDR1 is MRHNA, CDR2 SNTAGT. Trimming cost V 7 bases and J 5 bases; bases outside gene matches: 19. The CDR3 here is CASIPTRRQRGGRETQYF. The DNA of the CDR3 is TGTGCCAGCATCCCAACACGGAGGCAGCGGGGGGGCAGGGAGACCCAGTACTTC.

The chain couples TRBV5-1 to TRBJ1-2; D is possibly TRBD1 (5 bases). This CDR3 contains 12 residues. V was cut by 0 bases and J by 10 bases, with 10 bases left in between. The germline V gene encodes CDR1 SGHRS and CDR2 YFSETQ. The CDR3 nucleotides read TGCGCCAGCAGCTTGGGACAGCTTGACTACACCTTC. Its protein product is CASSLGQLDYTF.

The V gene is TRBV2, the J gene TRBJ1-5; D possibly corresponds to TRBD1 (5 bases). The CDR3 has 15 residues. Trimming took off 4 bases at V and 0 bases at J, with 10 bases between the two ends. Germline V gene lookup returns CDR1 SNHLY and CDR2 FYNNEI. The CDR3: CASSVEGHSNQPQHF. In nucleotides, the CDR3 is TGTGCCAGCAGTGTAGAGGGGCATAGCAATCAGCCCCAGCATTTT.

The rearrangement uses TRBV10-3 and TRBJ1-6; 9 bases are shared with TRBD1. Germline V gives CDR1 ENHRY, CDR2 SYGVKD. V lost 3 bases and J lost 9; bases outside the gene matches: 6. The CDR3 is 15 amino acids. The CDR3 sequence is CAISDTGTGTSPLHF. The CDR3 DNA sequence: TGTGCCATCAGTGATACCGGGACAGGGACTTCACCCCTCCACTTT.

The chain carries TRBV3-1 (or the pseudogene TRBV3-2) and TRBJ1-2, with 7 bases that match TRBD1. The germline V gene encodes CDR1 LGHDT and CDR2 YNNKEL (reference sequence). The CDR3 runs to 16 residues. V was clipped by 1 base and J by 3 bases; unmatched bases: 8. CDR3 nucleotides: TGTGCCAGCAGCCAAGCAGGGGGGCAACCGCACTATGGCTACACCTTC. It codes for CASSQAGGQPHYGYTF.

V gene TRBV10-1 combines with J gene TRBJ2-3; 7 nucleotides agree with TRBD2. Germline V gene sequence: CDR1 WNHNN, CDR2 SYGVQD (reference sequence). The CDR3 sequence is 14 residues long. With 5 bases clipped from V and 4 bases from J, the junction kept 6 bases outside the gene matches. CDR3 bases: TGCGCCAGCAGTCCGGGAGGTAGCCCAGATACGCAGTATTTT. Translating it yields CASSPGGSPDTQYF.

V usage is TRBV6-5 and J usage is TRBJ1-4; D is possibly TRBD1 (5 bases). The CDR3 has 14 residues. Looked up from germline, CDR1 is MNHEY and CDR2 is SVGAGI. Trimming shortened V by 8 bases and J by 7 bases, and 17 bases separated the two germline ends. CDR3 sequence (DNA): TGTGCCAGCGGCAAAGGGGTATCAGTTGAAAAACTGTTTTTT. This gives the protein CASGKGVSVEKLFF.

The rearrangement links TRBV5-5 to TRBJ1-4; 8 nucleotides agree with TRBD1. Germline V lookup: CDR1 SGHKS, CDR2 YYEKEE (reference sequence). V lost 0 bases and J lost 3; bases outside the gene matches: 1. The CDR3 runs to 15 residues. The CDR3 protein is CASSLEGQANEKLFF. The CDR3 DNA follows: TGTGCCAGCAGCTTGGAGGGACAGGCTAATGAAAAACTGTTTTTT.

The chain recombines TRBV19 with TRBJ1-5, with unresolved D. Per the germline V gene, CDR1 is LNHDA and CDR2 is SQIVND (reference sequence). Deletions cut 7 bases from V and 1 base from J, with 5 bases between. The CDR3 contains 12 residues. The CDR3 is CASTTSNQPQHF. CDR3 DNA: TGTGCCAGTACAACCAGCAATCAGCCCCAGCATTTT.

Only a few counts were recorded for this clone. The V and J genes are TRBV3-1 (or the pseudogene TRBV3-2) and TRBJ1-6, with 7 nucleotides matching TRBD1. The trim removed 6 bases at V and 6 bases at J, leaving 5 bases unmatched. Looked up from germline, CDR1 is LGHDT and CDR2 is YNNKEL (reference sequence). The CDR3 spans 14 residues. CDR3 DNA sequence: TGTGCCAGCAGGCAGACAGGGACTAATTCACCCCTCCACTTT. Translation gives CASRQTGTNSPLHF.

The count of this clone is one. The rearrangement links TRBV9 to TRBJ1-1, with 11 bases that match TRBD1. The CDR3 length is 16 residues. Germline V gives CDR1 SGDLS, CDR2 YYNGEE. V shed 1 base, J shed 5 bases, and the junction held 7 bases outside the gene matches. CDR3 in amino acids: CASSVTVGTGGTEAFF. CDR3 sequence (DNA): TGTGCCAGCAGCGTAACCGTCGGGACAGGGGGGACTGAAGCTTTCTTT.

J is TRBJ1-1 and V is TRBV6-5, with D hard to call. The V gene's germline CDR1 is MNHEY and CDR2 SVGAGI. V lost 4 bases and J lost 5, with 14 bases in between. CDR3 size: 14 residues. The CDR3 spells CASSLRQPGTEAFF. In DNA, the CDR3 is TGTGCCAGCAGTTTGCGGCAGCCCGGAACTGAAGCTTTCTTT.

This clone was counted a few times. DNA for the CDR3: TGTGCCAGCAGTAGTCCAGGGGGCGTCTACACTGAAGCTTTCTTT. It codes for CASSSPGGVYTEAFF. The rearrangement uses TRBV25-1 and TRBJ1-1; 8 positions agree with TRBD1. CDR3 length equals 15 residues. Trimming at V came to 5 bases and at J to 3 bases, leaving 8 bases not matched to a gene. In germline, CDR1 is MGHDK, CDR2 SYGVNS.

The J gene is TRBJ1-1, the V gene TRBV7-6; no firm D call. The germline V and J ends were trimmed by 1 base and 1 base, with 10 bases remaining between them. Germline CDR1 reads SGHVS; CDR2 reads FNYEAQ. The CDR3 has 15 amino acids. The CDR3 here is CASSLDNNENTEAFF. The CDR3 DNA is TGTGCCAGCAGCTTAGATAACAACGAGAACACTGAAGCTTTCTTT.

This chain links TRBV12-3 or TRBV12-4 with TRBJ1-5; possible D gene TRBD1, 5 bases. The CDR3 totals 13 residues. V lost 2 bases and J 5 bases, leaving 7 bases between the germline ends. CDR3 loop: CASSLRGHQPQHF. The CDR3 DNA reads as TGTGCCAGCAGTTTAAGGGGTCATCAGCCCCAGCATTTT.

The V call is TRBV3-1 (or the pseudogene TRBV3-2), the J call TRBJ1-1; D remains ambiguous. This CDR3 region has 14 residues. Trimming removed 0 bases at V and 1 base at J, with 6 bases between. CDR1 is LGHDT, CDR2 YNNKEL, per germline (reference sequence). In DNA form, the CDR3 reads TGTGCCAGCAGCCAAGATGAAGCGAACACTGAAGCTTTCTTT. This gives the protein CASSQDEANTEAFF.

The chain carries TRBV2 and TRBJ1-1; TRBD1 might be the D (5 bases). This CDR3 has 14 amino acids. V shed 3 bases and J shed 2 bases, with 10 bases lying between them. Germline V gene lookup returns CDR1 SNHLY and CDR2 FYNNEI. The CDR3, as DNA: TGTGCCAGCAGTGATGGGACGGCAAACACTGAAGCTTTCTTT. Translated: CASSDGTANTEAFF.

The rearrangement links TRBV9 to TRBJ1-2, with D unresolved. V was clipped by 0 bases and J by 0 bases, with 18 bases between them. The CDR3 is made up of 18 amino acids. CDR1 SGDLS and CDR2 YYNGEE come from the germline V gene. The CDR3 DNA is TGTGCCAGCAGCGTAGATGTTCGAGCGCACACAGCTAACTATGGCTACACCTTC. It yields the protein CASSVDVRAHTANYGYTF.

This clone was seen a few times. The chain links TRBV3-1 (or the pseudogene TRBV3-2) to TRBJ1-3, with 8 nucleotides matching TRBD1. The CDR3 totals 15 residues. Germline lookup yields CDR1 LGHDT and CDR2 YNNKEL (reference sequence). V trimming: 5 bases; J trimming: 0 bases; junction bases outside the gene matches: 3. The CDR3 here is CASSTGQGSGNTIYF. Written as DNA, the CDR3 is TGTGCCAGCAGCACTGGACAGGGCTCTGGAAACACCATATATTTT.

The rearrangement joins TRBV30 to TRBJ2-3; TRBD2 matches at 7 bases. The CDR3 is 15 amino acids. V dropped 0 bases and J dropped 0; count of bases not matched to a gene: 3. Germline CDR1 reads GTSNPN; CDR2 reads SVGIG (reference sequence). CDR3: CAWSVLGGSTDTQYF. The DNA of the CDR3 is TGTGCCTGGAGTGTCCTCGGGGGGAGCACAGATACGCAGTATTTT.

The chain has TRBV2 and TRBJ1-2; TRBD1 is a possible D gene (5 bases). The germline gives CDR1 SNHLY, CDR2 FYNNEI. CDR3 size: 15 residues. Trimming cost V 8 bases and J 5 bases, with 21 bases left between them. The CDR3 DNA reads TGTGCCAGCCCGGCAATGGGGGATGGGGGGTATGGCTACACCTTC. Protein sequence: CASPAMGDGGYGYTF.

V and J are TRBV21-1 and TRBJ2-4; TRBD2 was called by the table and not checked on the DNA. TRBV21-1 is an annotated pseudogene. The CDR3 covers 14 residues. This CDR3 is CASTKLLAKNIQYF. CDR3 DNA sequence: TGTGCCAGCACCAAACTACTAGCCAAAAACATTCAGTACTTC.